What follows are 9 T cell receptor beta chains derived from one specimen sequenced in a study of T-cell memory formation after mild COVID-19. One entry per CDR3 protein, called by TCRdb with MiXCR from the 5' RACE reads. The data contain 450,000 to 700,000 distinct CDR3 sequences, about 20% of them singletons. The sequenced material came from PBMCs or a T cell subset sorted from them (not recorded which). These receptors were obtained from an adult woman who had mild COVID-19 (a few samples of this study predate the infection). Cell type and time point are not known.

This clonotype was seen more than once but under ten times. The CDR3 bases are TGCGCCAGCAGCTTGGCCCCTGGGACACGCAATGAGCAGTTCTTC. Translation: CASSLAPGTRNEQFF. This chain joins TRBV5-1 and TRBJ2-1; a possible D gene is TRBD1 (6 bases). Germline V lookup: CDR1 SGHRS, CDR2 YFSETQ. This CDR3 comprises 15 residues. Trimming cost V 0 bases and J 6 bases, with 13 bases left between them.

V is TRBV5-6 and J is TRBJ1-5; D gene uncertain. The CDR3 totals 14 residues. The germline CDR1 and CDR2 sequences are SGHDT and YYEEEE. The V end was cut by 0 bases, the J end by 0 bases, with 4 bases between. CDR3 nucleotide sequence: TGTGCCAGCAGCTTGGTGGATAGCAATCAGCCCCAGCATTTT. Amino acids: CASSLVDSNQPQHF. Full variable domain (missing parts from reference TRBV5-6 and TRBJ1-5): DAGVTQSPTHLIKTRGQQVTLRCSPKSGHDTVSWYQQALGQGPQFIFQYYEEEERQRGNFPDRFSGHQFPNYSSELNVNALLLGDSALYLCASSLVDSNQPQHFGDGTRLSIL.

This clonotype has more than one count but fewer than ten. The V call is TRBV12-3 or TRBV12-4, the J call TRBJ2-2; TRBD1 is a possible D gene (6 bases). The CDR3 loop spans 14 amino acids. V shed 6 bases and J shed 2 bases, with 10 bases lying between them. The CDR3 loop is CASSYRVNTGELFF. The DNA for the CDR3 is TGTGCCAGCAGCTACAGGGTCAACACCGGGGAGCTGTTTTTT.

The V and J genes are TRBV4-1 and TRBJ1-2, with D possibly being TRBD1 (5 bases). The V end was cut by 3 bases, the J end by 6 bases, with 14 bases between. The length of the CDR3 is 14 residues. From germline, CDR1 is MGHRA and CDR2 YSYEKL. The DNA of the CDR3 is TGCGCCAGCAGCCAGGCCGGGACCTCTAATGGCTACACCTTC. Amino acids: CASSQAGTSNGYTF.

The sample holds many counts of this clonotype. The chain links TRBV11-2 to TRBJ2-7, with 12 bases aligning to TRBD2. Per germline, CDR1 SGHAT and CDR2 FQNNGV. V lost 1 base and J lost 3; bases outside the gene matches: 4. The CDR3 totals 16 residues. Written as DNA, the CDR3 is TGTGCCAGCAGCTTAGTGACTAGCGGGAGTGTCTACGAGCAGTACTTC. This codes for CASSLVTSGSVYEQYF.

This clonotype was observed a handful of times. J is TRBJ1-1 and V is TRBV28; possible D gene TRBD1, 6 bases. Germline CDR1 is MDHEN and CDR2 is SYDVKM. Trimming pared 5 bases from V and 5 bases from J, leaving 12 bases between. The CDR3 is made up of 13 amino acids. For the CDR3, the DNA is TGTGCCAGCAGTCCCCACAGGGAGACTGAAGCTTTCTTT. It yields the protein CASSPHRETEAFF. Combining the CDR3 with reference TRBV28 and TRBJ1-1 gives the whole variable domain DVKVTQSSRYLVKRTGEKVFLECVQDMDHENMFWYRQDPGLGLRLIYFSYDVKMKEKGDIPEGYSVSREKKERFSLILESASTNQTSMYLCASSPHRETEAFFGQGTRLTVV.

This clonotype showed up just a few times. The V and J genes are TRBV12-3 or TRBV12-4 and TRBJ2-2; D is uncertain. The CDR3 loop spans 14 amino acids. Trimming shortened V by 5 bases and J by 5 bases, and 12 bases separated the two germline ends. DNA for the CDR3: TGTGCCAGCAGTCGCGAGATATCTACCGGGGAGCTGTTTTTT. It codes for CASSREISTGELFF.

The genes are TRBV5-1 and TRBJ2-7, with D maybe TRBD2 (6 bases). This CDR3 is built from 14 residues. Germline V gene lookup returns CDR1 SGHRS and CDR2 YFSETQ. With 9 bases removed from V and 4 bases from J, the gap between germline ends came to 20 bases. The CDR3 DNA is TGCGCCACCTCCTCGGGAGTAAGTGGGTACGAGCAGTACTTC. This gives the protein CATSSGVSGYEQYF.

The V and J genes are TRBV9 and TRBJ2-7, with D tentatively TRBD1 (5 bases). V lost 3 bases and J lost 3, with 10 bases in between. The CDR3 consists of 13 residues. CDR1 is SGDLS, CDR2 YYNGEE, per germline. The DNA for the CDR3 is TGTGCCAGCAGCGGGGGCGTACTCTACGAGCAGTACTTC. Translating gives CASSGGVLYEQYF.